This T cell receptor (beta chain) was identified in a study of identifying expanded T cells in peripheral blood. Collection occurred without any documented infections or immune events in donors. The study, taken as a whole, reports: Approximately two-week clone count variance significantly increased as total template count grew. Over around two and four weeks, about 15 and 19 clones changed, versus approximately 1.2 between replicates.

This table comes from immunoSEQ multiplex PCR, and its TCRdb copy is limited to in-frame clones, with some not included. The repertoire consists of under 95,000 clones, with over 75% occurring once and the leading ten covering around 3%. As to this clone: Its specificity is unknown.

This CDR3 contains 14 residues. CDR1 and CDR2 (germline): MDHEN, SYDVKM. The V end was cut by 5 bases, the J end by 6 bases, with 16 bases between. The sequenced sample consisted of blood. V usage is TRBV28 and J usage is TRBJ1-1; possibly TRBD1 for D (5 bases). The source of this sequence is a person aged 18 to 70 in good health. The CDR3 is CASSPPTVRAEAFF. CDR3 nucleotides: TGTGCCAGCAGTCCACCGACAGTCAGGGCTGAAGCTTTCTTT.